The 16 T cell receptor beta chains below all came from one sample that was sequenced in a study of graft-versus-host responses after intestinal transplantation. Their specific antigens are unknown. Data came from immunoSEQ multiplex PCR; TCRdb stores just in-frame clones and leaves some out. Among tens of thousands of clones, 85% to 95% were seen once, and the ten largest hold approximately 0.19%. The sequences come from unstimulated CD4+ T cells sorted from spleen or lymph node cells, collected before transplant. The receptors originated from a human donor who was the organ donor for an intestinal transplant.

This clone was seen just once. The chain uses TRBV27 and TRBJ2-1, with 11 bases that match TRBD2. Germline assignment: CDR1 MNHEY and CDR2 SMNVEV (reference sequence). J lost 4 bases, V lost 6 bases, and 5 bases had no gene match. The CDR3 extends over 15 amino acids. In nucleotides, the CDR3 is TGTGCCAGCAGCCCGGGACTAGCGGCTTACAATGAGCAGTTCTTC. It specifies CASSPGLAAYNEQFF.

This rearrangement joins TRBV29-1 to TRBJ2-1; 10 bases align to TRBD2. V lost 1 base to trimming and J lost 0 bases; unmatched junction nucleotides: 12. CDR3 length: 19 residues. Germline values: CDR1 SQVTM, CDR2 ANQGSEA. The CDR3 bases are TGCAGCGTTGAAGTCGCCCCTAGCGGGGGCAAGAGCTCCTACAATGAGCAGTTCTTC. Amino acid sequence: CSVEVAPSGGKSSYNEQFF.

This sequence joins TRBV7-2 and TRBJ1-3, with D hard to call. This CDR3 has 11 amino acids. Germline V gene data show CDR1 as SGHTA and CDR2 as FQGNSA. V dropped 6 bases and J dropped 4 bases, with 4 bases sitting between them. DNA of the CDR3: TGTGCCAGCAGTTGGGGAAACACCATATATTTT. Translating it yields CASSWGNTIYF.

The chain links TRBV14 to TRBJ2-5; D is ambiguous. Germline assignment: CDR1 SGHDN and CDR2 FVKESK. The CDR3 runs 13 residues. The V and J ends lost 4 bases and 7 bases respectively, with 13 bases between them. In DNA, the CDR3 is TGTGCCAGCAGCCCACAGAAGGGTGGGACCCAGTACTTC. It translates to CASSPQKGGTQYF.

The V call is TRBV7-2, the J call TRBJ2-5; D ambiguous. The CDR3 is 11 residues long. Germline V CDR1 and CDR2: SGHTA, FQGNSA. V lost 8 bases, J lost 5 bases, and 9 bases lay in between. The CDR3: CASRSGETQYF. The CDR3 DNA is TGTGCCAGCCGGAGTGGCGAGACCCAGTACTTC.

The V gene is TRBV6-1, the J gene TRBJ2-5, with TRBD2 as a possible D gene (5 bases). The CDR3 covers 14 residues. The germline CDR1 and CDR2 sequences are MNHNS and SASEGT. Trimming stripped 4 bases from V and 4 bases from J, with 13 bases between. The DNA for the CDR3 is TGTGCCAGCAGTGTTGATAGCGCCCGAGAGACCCAGTACTTC. Its protein product is CASSVDSARETQYF.

This chain joins TRBV5-1 and TRBJ1-1; no clear D. Trimming shortened V by 4 bases and J by 8 bases, and 12 bases separated the two germline ends. The V gene's germline CDR1 is SGHRS and CDR2 YFSETQ. The CDR3 totals 12 residues. CDR3 amino acids: CASSKDLQEAFF. CDR3 sequence (DNA): TGCGCCAGCAGCAAAGATCTACAGGAAGCTTTCTTT.

The chain is built from TRBV7-2 and TRBJ1-2; D unresolved. This CDR3 contains 11 residues. Germline V lookup: CDR1 SGHTA, CDR2 FQGNSA. Trimming cost V 5 bases and J 2 bases, with 3 bases left between them. In DNA, the CDR3 is TGTGCCAGCAGCCAGAACTATGGCTACACCTTC. It yields the protein CASSQNYGYTF.

The chain links TRBV13 to TRBJ1-3; possible D gene TRBD1, 6 bases. This CDR3 spans 15 amino acids. Deletions cut 4 bases from V and 2 bases from J, with 12 bases between. CDR1 and CDR2 from the germline V gene are PRHDT and FYEKMQ (reference sequence). CDR3 in DNA: TGTGCCAGCAGCTCTACAGGGTTGGCTGGAAACACCATATATTTT. Translated, it gives CASSSTGLAGNTIYF.

The chain combines TRBV28 with TRBJ2-7; D might be TRBD1 (7 bases). CDR1 is MDHEN, CDR2 SYDVKM, per germline. V lost 7 bases, J lost 2 bases, and 24 bases lay in between. The CDR3 extends over 17 amino acids. Here the CDR3 reads CASKTRGGTVLPYEQYF. CDR3 DNA sequence: TGTGCCAGCAAGACCCGGGGCGGGACAGTCCTTCCCTACGAGCAGTACTTC.

This clone has a single count. This chain uses TRBV10-2 with TRBJ1-1; no clear D. Germline CDR1 and CDR2: WSHSY and SAAADI. The V gene lost 2 bases and the J gene lost 3 bases, with 7 bases spanning the gap. CDR3 size: 13 residues. Written as DNA, the CDR3 is TGCGCCAGCAGTGAGGGAGGCTACACTGAAGCTTTCTTT. It translates to CASSEGGYTEAFF.

V usage is TRBV5-1 and J usage is TRBJ2-1; unclear D gene. Trimming cost V 0 bases and J 4 bases, with 8 bases left between them. Looked up from germline, CDR1 is SGHRS and CDR2 is YFSETQ. CDR3 length: 14 amino acids. The CDR3 reads CASSLGAEYNEQFF. CDR3 DNA: TGCGCCAGCAGCTTGGGGGCAGAGTACAATGAGCAGTTCTTC.

V is TRBV2 and J is TRBJ2-6; D remains ambiguous. The CDR3 is 14 amino acids. From germline, CDR1 is SNHLY and CDR2 FYNNEI. V was clipped by 5 bases and J by 0 bases, with 5 bases between them. The CDR3 region has the DNA TGTGCCAGCAGTCGCAGCTCTGGGGCCAACGTCCTGACTTTC. Residues: CASSRSSGANVLTF.

The J gene is TRBJ1-3, the V gene TRBV18; D remains ambiguous. V shed 3 bases and J shed 2 bases, with 11 bases lying between them. The CDR3 covers 15 residues. From germline, CDR1 is KGHSH and CDR2 LQKENI. The chain's CDR3 is CASSPFEATGNTIYF. DNA for the CDR3: TGTGCCAGCTCACCGTTCGAAGCAACTGGAAACACCATATATTTT.

CDR3 sequence (DNA): TGTGCCAGCACTGTCCCGGGACAGGGAAGGGATGAAAAACTGTTTTTT. Its translation is CASTVPGQGRDEKLFF. The rearrangement links TRBV2 to TRBJ1-4, with 9 bases lining up with TRBD1. CDR1 and CDR2 (germline): SNHLY, FYNNEI. The trim removed 7 bases at V and 6 bases at J, leaving 12 bases unmatched. There are 16 residues in the CDR3.

This rearrangement joins TRBV30 to TRBJ1-5; unclear D gene. CDR1 is GTSNPN, CDR2 SVGIG, per germline (reference sequence). This CDR3 is built from 16 residues. V was clipped by 0 bases and J by 9 bases, with 21 bases between them. The CDR3 coding sequence is TGTGCCTGGAGTGTAGAGTTGGGGTTCAGCGCCGGGCCCCAGCATTTT. As protein: CAWSVELGFSAGPQHF. The full variable domain, in which reference TRBV30 and TRBJ1-5 provide the parts outside the CDR3, is SQTIHQWPATLVQPVGSPLSLECTVEGTSNPNLYWYRQAAGRGLQLLFYSVGIGQISSEVPQNLSASRPQDRQFILSSKKLLLSDSGFYLCAWSVELGFSAGPQHFGDGTRLSIL.